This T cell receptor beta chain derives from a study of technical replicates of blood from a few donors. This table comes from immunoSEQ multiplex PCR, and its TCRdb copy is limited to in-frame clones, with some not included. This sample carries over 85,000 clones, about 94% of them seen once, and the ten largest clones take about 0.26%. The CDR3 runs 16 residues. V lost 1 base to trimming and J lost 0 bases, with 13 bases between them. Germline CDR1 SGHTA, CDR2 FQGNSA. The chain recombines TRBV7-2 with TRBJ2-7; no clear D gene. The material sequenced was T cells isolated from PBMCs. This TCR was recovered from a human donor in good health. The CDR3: CASSLGSWRSSYEQYF. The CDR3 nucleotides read TGTGCCAGCAGCTTAGGGTCGTGGCGGAGCTCCTACGAGCAGTACTTC.